These T cell receptor beta chains were read from a single sample in a study of graft-versus-host responses after intestinal transplantation. No antigen is known for these receptors. The repertoire was sequenced with immunoSEQ multiplex PCR; TCRdb's copy has only in-frame clones and lacks some. The table records about 93,000 clones, 90% to 95% of them present only once. Here the sequenced sample was unstimulated CD8+ T cells sorted from spleen or lymph node cells, taken before intestinal transplant. These receptors were collected from a human donor who received an intestinal transplant. Both conserved end residues are part of each CDR3. The D gene is left open where the match is weak. Size values are once, few and many counts, or a class for expanded clones, and some rows have none.

v_call: TRBV5-5; d_call: .; clone_size: .; j_call: TRBJ2-2; cdr3_nt: TGTGCCAGCAGCTCCCGAGGGTTGGGCACCGGGGAGCTGTTTTTT; cdr3_aa: CASSSRGLGTGELFF
v_call: TRBV10-1; d_call: .; clone_size: .; j_call: TRBJ1-2; cdr3_nt: TGCGCCAGCAGCCCGCAGGGCGACTATGGCTACACCTTC; cdr3_aa: CASSPQGDYGYTF
v_call: TRBV18; d_call: .; clone_size: .; j_call: TRBJ1-1; cdr3_nt: TGTGCCAGCTCACCGGCAACAGGGCCGGTATCCACTGAAGCTTTCTTT; cdr3_aa: CASSPATGPVSTEAFF
v_call: TRBV11-1; d_call: .; clone_size: .; j_call: TRBJ2-7; cdr3_nt: TGTGCCAGCAGCTTGAGACAGCCCCTCTCCTACGAGCAGTACTTC; cdr3_aa: CASSLRQPLSYEQYF
v_call: TRBV9; d_call: .; clone_size: .; j_call: TRBJ1-5; cdr3_nt: TGTGCCAGCAGCGTAGGCGGACAGTCTAGCAATCAGCCCCAGCATTTT; cdr3_aa: CASSVGGQSSNQPQHF
v_call: TRBV30; d_call: .; clone_size: .; j_call: TRBJ1-5; cdr3_nt: TGTGCCTGGAGCGCAGGAGGAGGACAGCCCCAGCATTTT; cdr3_aa: CAWSAGGGQPQHF
v_call: TRBV13; d_call: TRBD2; clone_size: .; j_call: TRBJ2-7; cdr3_nt: TGTGCCAGCAGCTTAGTGTCCCGTAGGACTAGCGGGAGGGCCTACGAGCAGTACTTC; cdr3_aa: CASSLVSRRTSGRAYEQYF
v_call: TRBV27; d_call: .; clone_size: .; j_call: TRBJ2-7; cdr3_nt: TGTGCCAGCGGCGGGACAGCGAGCTCCTACGAGCAGTACTTC; cdr3_aa: CASGGTASSYEQYF
v_call: TRBV7-9; d_call: .; clone_size: .; j_call: TRBJ2-7; cdr3_nt: TGTGCCAGCAGCCCCCAAAATTCCTACGAGCAGTACTTC; cdr3_aa: CASSPQNSYEQYF
v_call: TRBV6-6; d_call: TRBD2; clone_size: .; j_call: TRBJ2-3; cdr3_nt: TGTGCCAGCAGTTCGACTAGCGGGAGAGGGGATACGCAGTATTTT; cdr3_aa: CASSSTSGRGDTQYF
v_call: TRBV19; d_call: .; clone_size: .; j_call: TRBJ1-4; cdr3_nt: TGTGCCAGTAGTCTCGGGACACCAAATGAAAAACTGTTTTTT; cdr3_aa: CASSLGTPNEKLFF
v_call: TRBV9; d_call: .; clone_size: .; j_call: TRBJ2-6; cdr3_nt: TGTGCCAGCAGCGTAGAGCCCTCTGGGGCCAACGTCCTGACTTTC; cdr3_aa: CASSVEPSGANVLTF
v_call: TRBV10-1; d_call: .; clone_size: .; j_call: TRBJ1-4; cdr3_nt: TGCGCCAGCATTCAGGGGCCGGTAAGACGAGCTAATGAAAAACTGTTTTTT; cdr3_aa: CASIQGPVRRANEKLFF
v_call: TRBV29-1; d_call: .; clone_size: .; j_call: TRBJ1-2; cdr3_nt: TGCAGCGTTGAAGATCGCGGGCCGGGTGGCTACACCTTC; cdr3_aa: CSVEDRGPGGYTF
v_call: TRBV12-5; d_call: TRBD2; clone_size: .; j_call: TRBJ2-1; cdr3_nt: TGTGCTAGTGCCACGCTAGGACTAGCGTTGAATGAGCAGTTCTTC; cdr3_aa: CASATLGLALNEQFF
v_call: TRBV5-6; d_call: TRBD1; clone_size: .; j_call: TRBJ2-1; cdr3_nt: TGTGCCAGCAGCAGGGTCGGGGACAGGGGTTTCAATGAGCAGTTCTTC; cdr3_aa: CASSRVGDRGFNEQFF
v_call: TRBV19; d_call: .; clone_size: .; j_call: TRBJ2-1; cdr3_nt: TGTGCCAGTAGTATAGCTCCGGGAGTGGACAATGAGCAGTTCTTC; cdr3_aa: CASSIAPGVDNEQFF
v_call: TRBV7-9; d_call: .; clone_size: .; j_call: TRBJ2-1; cdr3_nt: TGTGCCAGCAGCTTAGGGCTTTGGCAGTTCTTC; cdr3_aa: CASSLGLWQFF
v_call: TRBV30; d_call: .; clone_size: once; j_call: TRBJ2-3; cdr3_nt: TGTGCCTGGAATGGCGGGGAATTCGATACGCAGTATTTT; cdr3_aa: CAWNGGEFDTQYF
v_call: TRBV4-1; d_call: .; clone_size: .; j_call: TRBJ2-5; cdr3_nt: TGCGCCAGCAGCCAAGGGACAGCGGAAGAGACCCAGTACTTC; cdr3_aa: CASSQGTAEETQYF
v_call: TRBV5-6; d_call: TRBD2; clone_size: once; j_call: TRBJ2-7; cdr3_nt: TGTGCCAGCAGCTTGGCCGTTGAGGGAGGGAGCGAGCAGTACTTC; cdr3_aa: CASSLAVEGGSEQYF
v_call: TRBV19; d_call: .; clone_size: once; j_call: TRBJ2-1; cdr3_nt: TGTGCCAGTAGTCGGCGGGGGGACAGTACGCAGTTCTTC; cdr3_aa: CASSRRGDSTQFF
v_call: TRBV6-5; d_call: .; clone_size: .; j_call: TRBJ1-2; cdr3_nt: TGTGCCAGCAGTGCAAACAGGCTTGGCTACACCTTC; cdr3_aa: CASSANRLGYTF
v_call: TRBV4-1; d_call: .; clone_size: .; j_call: TRBJ2-7; cdr3_nt: TGCGCCAGCAGCCCAACAGTTTACCCCTACGAGCAGTACTTC; cdr3_aa: CASSPTVYPYEQYF
v_call: TRBV9; d_call: TRBD2; clone_size: .; j_call: TRBJ2-2; cdr3_nt: TGTGCCAGCAGCGTAGTAGAACTAGCGGTGAACACCGGGGAGCTGTTTTTT; cdr3_aa: CASSVVELAVNTGELFF
v_call: TRBV28; d_call: TRBD1; clone_size: .; j_call: TRBJ1-2; cdr3_nt: TGTGCCAGCAGTTCCCCTTACCGGGACAGGGGTAACTATGGCTACACCTTC; cdr3_aa: CASSSPYRDRGNYGYTF
v_call: TRBV11-3; d_call: TRBD2; clone_size: .; j_call: TRBJ2-7; cdr3_nt: TGTGCCAGCAGCGGGGGGGGCTACGAGCAGTACTTC; cdr3_aa: CASSGGGYEQYF
v_call: TRBV19; d_call: .; clone_size: .; j_call: TRBJ1-5; cdr3_nt: TGTGCCAGTAGTATGGCGGAATATAGCAATCAGCCCCAGCATTTT; cdr3_aa: CASSMAEYSNQPQHF
v_call: TRBV29-1; d_call: TRBD1; clone_size: .; j_call: TRBJ1-1; cdr3_nt: TGCAGCGTAAGGGACAGGAGTAACACTGAAGCTTTCTTT; cdr3_aa: CSVRDRSNTEAFF
v_call: TRBV19; d_call: TRBD1; clone_size: .; j_call: TRBJ2-7; cdr3_nt: TGTGCCAGTAGTAGAAGCAGGGGGCCCTACGAGCAGTACTTC; cdr3_aa: CASSRSRGPYEQYF
v_call: TRBV4-1; d_call: .; clone_size: .; j_call: TRBJ2-7; cdr3_nt: TGCGCCAGCAGCCAAGCGGACATGAAGTCCTACGAGCAGTACTTC; cdr3_aa: CASSQADMKSYEQYF
v_call: TRBV27; d_call: .; clone_size: .; j_call: TRBJ2-2; cdr3_nt: TGTGCCAGCAGTTACCAGGGTGTAGGGACCGGGGAGCTGTTTTTT; cdr3_aa: CASSYQGVGTGELFF
v_call: TRBV5-6; d_call: .; clone_size: .; j_call: TRBJ1-6; cdr3_nt: TGTGCCAGCAGCTTCGTCGCAGGGCGGAGCTCACCCCTCCACTTT; cdr3_aa: CASSFVAGRSSPLHF
v_call: TRBV2; d_call: .; clone_size: .; j_call: TRBJ2-1; cdr3_nt: TGTGCCAGCAGTGATCGGGGTAAAACGGTATTTGGGTTCTTC; cdr3_aa: CASSDRGKTVFGFF
v_call: TRBV6-5; d_call: .; clone_size: .; j_call: TRBJ1-2; cdr3_nt: TGTGCCAGCAGCAAAGGGGCGTCTCGCTATGGCTACACCTTC; cdr3_aa: CASSKGASRYGYTF
v_call: TRBV5-4; d_call: TRBD1; clone_size: .; j_call: TRBJ2-3; cdr3_nt: TGTGCCAGCAGCCCAGGTATTTCCGGGACAGTTGATACGCAGTATTTT; cdr3_aa: CASSPGISGTVDTQYF
v_call: TRBV6-5; d_call: .; clone_size: .; j_call: TRBJ2-7; cdr3_nt: TGTGCCAGCAGTTACTCAGGCAGGCTGAACGAGCAGTACTTC; cdr3_aa: CASSYSGRLNEQYF
v_call: TRBV6-1; d_call: TRBD1; clone_size: .; j_call: TRBJ2-3; cdr3_nt: TGTGCCAGCAGTGAACACAGGGGGCGCAGCACAGATACGCAGTATTTT; cdr3_aa: CASSEHRGRSTDTQYF
v_call: TRBV30; d_call: .; clone_size: .; j_call: TRBJ2-7; cdr3_nt: TGTGCCTGGAGTGTTTCGTCCTACAGTTCCTACGAGCAGTACTTC; cdr3_aa: CAWSVSSYSSYEQYF
v_call: TRBV7-6; d_call: .; clone_size: .; j_call: TRBJ2-6; cdr3_nt: TGTGCCAGCAGCTTAGAGCAGGGGACTGGGGCCAACGTCCTGACTTTC; cdr3_aa: CASSLEQGTGANVLTF
v_call: TRBV13; d_call: TRBD2; clone_size: .; j_call: TRBJ2-5; cdr3_nt: TGTGCCAGCAGCCCCATCGTAGGGCTAGCGGGGGCCGGGGAGACCCAGTACTTC; cdr3_aa: CASSPIVGLAGAGETQYF
v_call: TRBV25-1; d_call: .; clone_size: .; j_call: TRBJ1-1; cdr3_nt: TGTGCCAGCAGTGGTGGCCACATAGAAGCTTTCTTT; cdr3_aa: CASSGGHIEAFF
v_call: TRBV6-5; d_call: .; clone_size: .; j_call: TRBJ2-4; cdr3_nt: TGTGCCAGCAGTTACTCTCCGGGGATAGCCAAAAACATTCAGTACTTC; cdr3_aa: CASSYSPGIAKNIQYF
v_call: TRBV6-1; d_call: .; clone_size: once; j_call: TRBJ1-1; cdr3_nt: TGTGCCAGCAGCCGGGACATAGGGAACACTGAAGCTTTCTTT; cdr3_aa: CASSRDIGNTEAFF
v_call: TRBV27; d_call: .; clone_size: .; j_call: TRBJ2-7; cdr3_nt: TGTGCCAGCAGTTTAAGCGCCTCCTACGAGCAGTACTTC; cdr3_aa: CASSLSASYEQYF
v_call: TRBV6-6; d_call: .; clone_size: .; j_call: TRBJ1-2; cdr3_nt: TGTGCCAGCAGCGGACAGTTCTATGGCTACACCTTC; cdr3_aa: CASSGQFYGYTF
v_call: TRBV27; d_call: .; clone_size: .; j_call: TRBJ2-3; cdr3_nt: TGTGCCAGCAGATTAGGGGCTAGCACAGATACGCAGTATTTT; cdr3_aa: CASRLGASTDTQYF
v_call: TRBV19; d_call: .; clone_size: .; j_call: TRBJ2-1; cdr3_nt: TGTGCCAGTAGTTACTACAATGAGCAGTTCTTC; cdr3_aa: CASSYYNEQFF